These T cell receptor beta chains were read from a single sample in a study of T cells in Graves' hyperthyroidism and ophthalmopathy. TCRdb analysed the multiplex PCR reads with MiXCR anew, one entry per CDR3 protein. The sample lists 550,000 to 600,000 distinct CDR3 sequences; around 45% were seen once. The specimen sequenced was peripheral blood or thyroid tissue (not recorded which). All receptors derive from an adult woman with Graves' disease, either hyperthyroidism or ophthalmopathy (not recorded which). CDR3s include the opening cysteine and the closing phenylalanine or tryptophan. The D gene is left open where the match is weak. The listing skips clone size in some rows; elsewhere it reads once, few, many or a size class.

CASSYIAGTYEQYF,TGTGCCAGCAGCTATATAGCGGGAACCTACGAGCAGTACTTC,TRBD2,TRBV5-5,TRBJ2-7,many
CASIRDSNTGELFF,TGTGCCAGCATCCGGGACAGCAACACCGGGGAGCTGTTTTTT,TRBD1,TRBV2,TRBJ2-2,NA
CATSDSGTGVTGELFF,TGTGCCACCAGTGACTCCGGGACAGGGGTCACCGGGGAGCTGTTTTTT,TRBD1,TRBV24-1,TRBJ2-2,many
CASSLTAGNNQPQHF,TGTGCCAGCAGCTTAACGGCAGGAAACAATCAGCCCCAGCATTTT,NA,TRBV7-2,TRBJ1-5,few
CSVDDTPQETQYF,TGCAGCGTTGACGACACACCGCAAGAGACCCAGTACTTC,NA,TRBV29-1,TRBJ2-5,many
CASSQDSVQGAYEQYF,TGCGCCAGCAGCCAAGATTCCGTGCAGGGAGCCTACGAGCAGTACTTC,NA,TRBV4-1,TRBJ2-7,NA
CAISDQGQANPREQYF,TGTGCCATCAGTGACCAAGGACAGGCAAATCCTCGGGAGCAGTACTTT,NA,TRBV12-3/TRBV12-4,TRBJ2-7,once
CASLRGPRIVLSSYEQYF,TGTGCCAGCTTACGGGGCCCGAGGATAGTCCTGAGCTCCTACGAGCAGTACTTC,NA,TRBV2,TRBJ2-7,NA
CASSPQAVGVGANVLTF,TGTGCCAGCAGTCCCCAGGCGGTGGGCGTGGGGGCCAACGTCCTGACTTTC,NA,TRBV11-2,TRBJ2-6,many
CASTRLQGDPNGQYF,TGTGCCAGCACGCGATTACAGGGAGACCCAAATGGGCAGTACTTC,NA,TRBV28,TRBJ2-7,NA
CASSPTRWNTEAFF,TGTGCCAGCAGTCCGACGAGATGGAACACTGAAGCTTTCTTT,NA,TRBV6-5,TRBJ1-1,many
CASSDWGGNSPLHF,TGTGCCAGCAGTGATTGGGGGGGTAATTCACCCCTCCACTTT,NA,TRBV2,TRBJ1-6,NA
CATGQLNTGELFF,TGTGCCACGGGACAGCTGAACACCGGGGAGCTGTTTTTT,TRBD1,TRBV24-1,TRBJ2-2,many
CASSNRGNGEKLFF,TGCGCCAGCAGCAACAGGGGAAACGGGGAAAAACTGTTTTTT,TRBD1,TRBV5-1,TRBJ1-4,many
CASSRPLDTGELFF,TGTGCCAGCAGCCGACCTTTGGACACCGGGGAGCTGTTTTTT,NA,TRBV7-7,TRBJ2-2,NA
CASSPRGPLEKLFF,TGCGCCAGCAGCCCCCGGGGGCCACTGGAAAAACTGTTTTTT,NA,TRBV4-1,TRBJ1-4,few
CASSHPTGMNTEAFF,TGTGCCAGCAGCCACCCGACAGGGATGAACACTGAAGCTTTCTTT,TRBD1,TRBV7-6,TRBJ1-1,NA
CASSQGLAGSETQYF,TGCGCCAGCAGCCAGGGACTAGCGGGCAGTGAGACCCAGTACTTC,TRBD2,TRBV5-1,TRBJ2-5,NA
CASSRGLGYTF,TGTGCCAGCAGTCGAGGCTTGGGATACACCTTC,NA,TRBV7-2,TRBJ1-2,many
CASSFQGISGNTIYF,TGTGCCAGCAGTTTTCAGGGGATCTCTGGAAACACCATATATTTT,NA,TRBV12-3/TRBV12-4,TRBJ1-3,many
CASSADLNYGYIF,TGTGCCAGCAGCGCGGACCTAAACTATGGCTACATCTTC,NA,TRBV7-9,TRBJ1-2,once
CASSLPWAEAFF,TGTGCCAGCAGCTTACCTTGGGCAGAAGCTTTCTTT,NA,TRBV7-2,TRBJ1-1,many
CASSSSGRGEQPQHF,TGTGCCAGCAGCTCCTCCGGGCGCGGCGAGCAGCCCCAGCATTTT,NA,TRBV12-3/TRBV12-4,TRBJ1-5,NA
CATGRRASGNTIYF,TGTGCCACCGGACGGAGAGCCTCTGGAAACACCATATATTTT,NA,TRBV19,TRBJ1-3,NA
CASSSTGISEAFF,TGTGCCAGCAGTTCGACAGGGATCTCCGAAGCTTTCTTT,TRBD1,TRBV12-3/TRBV12-4,TRBJ1-1,many
CASTEGTQMEAFF,TGCGCCAGCACAGAGGGGACGCAGATGGAGGCTTTCTTT,NA,TRBV5-1,TRBJ1-1,NA
CSARETGGQNQPQHF,TGCAGTGCTAGGGAAACAGGGGGGCAAAATCAGCCCCAGCATTTT,TRBD1,TRBV20-1,TRBJ1-5,NA
CASSVIPYNSPLHF,TGTGCCAGCAGCGTAATTCCTTATAATTCACCCCTCCACTTT,NA,TRBV11-2,TRBJ1-6,many
CASMLQDGYEQYF,TGCGCCAGCATGCTTCAAGATGGGTACGAGCAGTACTTC,NA,TRBV5-1,TRBJ2-7,many
CASGTPTNTGELFF,TGTGCCAGCGGGACACCTACGAACACCGGGGAGCTGTTTTTT,NA,TRBV3-1,TRBJ2-2,few
CASSPPTGSLTNEKLFF,TGCGCCAGCAGCCCCCCGACAGGGTCCCTAACTAATGAAAAACTGTTTTTT,TRBD1,TRBV4-1,TRBJ1-4,few
CASSTGTRDETQYF,TGTGCCAGCAGCACAGGGACCCGTGACGAGACCCAGTACTTC,NA,TRBV7-9,TRBJ2-5,once
CANSQDRGGGPQHF,TGTGCCAACAGCCAAGACAGGGGAGGAGGGCCCCAGCATTTT,TRBD1,TRBV2,TRBJ1-5,many
CASSLSMAGGLAPLHF,TGTGCCAGCAGCTTGAGTATGGCAGGGGGCCTGGCACCCCTCCACTTT,TRBD1,TRBV7-8,TRBJ1-6,NA
CASSESDTSYEQYF,TGCGCCAGCAGTGAGTCTGACACGTCCTACGAGCAGTACTTC,NA,TRBV10-2,TRBJ2-7,NA
CASSRPGVSYEQYF,TGTGCCAGCAGCCGACCAGGGGTCTCCTACGAGCAGTACTTC,NA,TRBV7-3,TRBJ2-7,once
CSAKPLRAEGEQYF,TGCAGTGCTAAACCACTCCGGGCCGAGGGCGAGCAGTACTTC,NA,TRBV20-1,TRBJ2-7,many
CASSSRSDYEQYF,TGCGCCAGCAGCTCGCGCTCGGACTACGAGCAGTACTTC,NA,TRBV5-1,TRBJ2-7,NA
CASSALQGNEKLFF,TGTGCCAGCAGTGCGTTACAGGGTAATGAAAAACTGTTTTTT,NA,TRBV6-1,TRBJ1-4,NA
CSVRWGGEQYF,TGCAGCGTCCGCTGGGGGGGCGAGCAGTACTTC,TRBD2,TRBV29-1,TRBJ2-7,few
CASSQMGGGAQETQYF,TGTGCCAGCAGCCAGATGGGGGGTGGGGCCCAAGAGACCCAGTACTTC,NA,TRBV7-2,TRBJ2-5,NA
CASGTSGSSYEQYF,TGCGCCAGCGGCACTAGCGGCAGCTCCTACGAGCAGTACTTC,TRBD2,TRBV5-1,TRBJ2-7,many
CASSQGTSGRETQYF,TGTGCCAGCAGCCAGGGGACTAGCGGGAGAGAGACCCAGTACTTC,TRBD2,TRBV19,TRBJ2-5,NA
CASSRSQGLYGYTF,TGTGCCAGCAGCAGGTCACAGGGCTTGTATGGCTACACCTTC,NA,TRBV7-2,TRBJ1-2,many
CASSQIRFRGPYEQYF,TGTGCCAGCAGCCAAATTCGGTTCAGGGGTCCGTACGAGCAGTACTTC,NA,TRBV14,TRBJ2-7,many
CSLDGLGYGYTF,TGCAGCTTGGACGGCTTAGGCTATGGCTACACCTTC,NA,TRBV29-1,TRBJ1-2,NA
CSAEGEGTTYEQYF,TGCAGTGCTGAGGGGGAAGGGACCACCTACGAGCAGTACTTC,NA,TRBV20-1,TRBJ2-7,NA
CATSVRDRGISPLHF,TGTGCCACCAGCGTGCGGGACAGGGGGATTTCACCCCTCCACTTT,TRBD1,TRBV24-1,TRBJ1-6,once
CASTRLVQETQYF,TGTGCCAGCACCCGACTAGTTCAGGAGACCCAGTACTTC,NA,TRBV7-9,TRBJ2-5,NA
CASSPPDRVYEQYF,TGCGCCAGCAGCCCCCCTGACAGGGTGTACGAGCAGTACTTC,TRBD1,TRBV5-1,TRBJ2-7,many
CASRPPTGKSSPLHF,TGTGCCAGCAGACCACCGACAGGGAAAAGTTCACCCCTCCACTTT,TRBD1,TRBV6-1,TRBJ1-6,NA
CASSYRRTGELFF,TGTGCCAGCAGCTACCGGAGGACCGGGGAGCTGTTTTTT,NA,TRBV7-2,TRBJ2-2,NA
CASSLLTGSVYGYTF,TGTGCCAGCAGCTTATTGACAGGGTCAGTCTATGGCTACACCTTC,TRBD1,TRBV7-2,TRBJ1-2,NA
CASSPTGQGAYEQYF,TGTGCCAGCAGCCCCACGGGCCAGGGGGCTTACGAGCAGTACTTC,TRBD1,TRBV11-2,TRBJ2-7,many
CASSRSREGGNTIYF,TGTGCCAGCAGCCGTAGTCGGGAAGGGGGAAACACCATATATTTT,NA,TRBV6-6,TRBJ1-3,NA
CASSPDWNTEAFF,TGTGCCAGCAGCCCGGACTGGAACACTGAAGCTTTCTTT,NA,TRBV5-5,TRBJ1-1,many
CASSSLLRGSHEQYF,TGTGCCAGCAGTTCTCTACTCCGGGGGAGCCACGAGCAGTACTTC,NA,TRBV28,TRBJ2-7,NA
CASSLYLRGSYEQYF,TGTGCCAGCAGCTTATATCTCCGGGGGAGCTACGAGCAGTACTTC,NA,TRBV7-8,TRBJ2-7,NA
CALLVSNYEQYF,TGTGCCCTCTTGGTCAGTAACTACGAGCAGTACTTC,NA,TRBV25-1,TRBJ2-7,NA